This TCR beta chain is from a study of blood T cell repertoires in COVID-19. This clone appeared a single time. Clones were sequenced by immunoSEQ multiplex PCR, and TCRdb holds only the in-frame ones, with some missing. The profile shows more than 100,000 clones, about 86% of them singletons. The CDR3 is 13 residues long. Sequenced sample: PBMCs or T cells enriched from blood (not recorded which). The V gene is TRBV21-1, the J gene TRBJ2-3; the D call TRBD1 from the table was never checked on the DNA. TRBV21-1 is classified as a pseudogene. This receptor was identified in a man aged 35-49 years with acute COVID-19. CDR3 DNA: TGTGCCAGCGGGCATCAACGCACAGATACGCAGTATTTT. Encoded protein: CASGHQRTDTQYF.